Included here is one T cell receptor (beta chain) sequence, with context. Library preparation followed earlier protocols using designated TCR primers. Each CDR3 protein gets one entry after TCRdb re-called the PCR reads with MiXCR. Altogether some 320,000 distinct CDR3 sequences are present, about 22% being singletons, with the ten largest covering around 0.7%. The CDR3 loop spans 16 amino acids. Losses at the gene ends were 0 bases for V and 2 bases for J; bases not matched to a gene: 4. Germline CDR1 and CDR2: MNHEY and SVGAGI. The sample originates from a study of molecular identifiers for immune sequencing clone quantification.

The receptor comes from a human donor in good health. Some libraries in this study had Jurkat cell RNA spiked in. This chain joins TRBV6-5 and TRBJ2-1; TRBD1 aligns across 7 bases. Source material: naive CD8+ T cells from blood, with Jurkat cell RNA spiked in. Subset indicated: FACS-sorted CD8+CD4-CCR7+CD45RA+ naive T cells. This CDR3 reads CASSYSTGRTYNEQFF. The CDR3 DNA reads as TGTGCCAGCAGTTACTCGACAGGGAGAACCTACAATGAGCAGTTCTTC.